This TCR beta chain stems from a study of blood T cells in healthy people across ages. Trimming cost V 3 bases and J 7 bases; bases outside gene matches: 5. CDR1 DFQATT and CDR2 SNEGSKA come from the germline V gene (reference sequence). The CDR3 runs 12 residues. Together with a sample-barcoded 5' primer, a J-beta primer mix was included in a second PCR lasting about 7 to 11 cycles. A single record per CDR3 protein comes from TCRdb applying MiXCR to the 5' RACE reads. The repertoire includes hundreds of thousands of distinct CDR3 sequences, roughly 25% of them detected once, and 9.4% sits in the top ten. The sample also formed part of further work on T cells of mothers and their children.

The sample consisted of blood. V usage is TRBV20-1 and J usage is TRBJ1-1, with 7 bases that match TRBD1. The source of this sequence is a boy between 10 and 17 years old in good health. This CDR3 reads CSASDRVSEAFF. DNA of the CDR3: TGCAGTGCTAGTGACAGGGTTAGTGAAGCTTTCTTT.